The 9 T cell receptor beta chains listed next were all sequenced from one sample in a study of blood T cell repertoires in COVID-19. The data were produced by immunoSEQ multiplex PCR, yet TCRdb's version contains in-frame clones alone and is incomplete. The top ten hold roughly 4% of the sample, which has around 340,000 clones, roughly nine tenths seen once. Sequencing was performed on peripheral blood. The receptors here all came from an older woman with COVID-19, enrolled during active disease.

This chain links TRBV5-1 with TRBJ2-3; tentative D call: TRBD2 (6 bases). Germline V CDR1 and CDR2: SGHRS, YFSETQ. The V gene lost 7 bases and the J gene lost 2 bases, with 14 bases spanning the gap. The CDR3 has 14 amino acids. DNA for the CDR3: TGCGCCAGCCGGTTAGGCGGGGACACAGATACGCAGTATTTT. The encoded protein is CASRLGGDTDTQYF.

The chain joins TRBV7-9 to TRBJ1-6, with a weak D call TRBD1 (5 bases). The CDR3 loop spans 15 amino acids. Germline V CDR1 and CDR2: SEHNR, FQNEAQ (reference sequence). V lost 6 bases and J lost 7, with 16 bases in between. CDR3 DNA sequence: TGTGCCAGCAGTTCCGCGGGACGGGAAAATTCACCCCTCCACTTT. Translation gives CASSSAGRENSPLHF.

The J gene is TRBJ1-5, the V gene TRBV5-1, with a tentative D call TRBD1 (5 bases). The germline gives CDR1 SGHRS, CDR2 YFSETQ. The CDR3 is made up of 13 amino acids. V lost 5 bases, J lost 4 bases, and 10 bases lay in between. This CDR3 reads CASRGGVNQPQHF. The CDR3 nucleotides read TGCGCCAGCAGAGGAGGGGTTAATCAGCCCCAGCATTTT.

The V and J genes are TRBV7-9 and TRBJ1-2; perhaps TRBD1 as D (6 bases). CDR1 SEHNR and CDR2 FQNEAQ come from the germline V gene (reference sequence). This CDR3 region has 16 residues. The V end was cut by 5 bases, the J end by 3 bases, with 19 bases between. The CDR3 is CASSLGTDSSYYGYTF. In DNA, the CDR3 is TGTGCCAGCAGCCTTGGTACGGACAGCTCCTACTATGGCTACACCTTC.

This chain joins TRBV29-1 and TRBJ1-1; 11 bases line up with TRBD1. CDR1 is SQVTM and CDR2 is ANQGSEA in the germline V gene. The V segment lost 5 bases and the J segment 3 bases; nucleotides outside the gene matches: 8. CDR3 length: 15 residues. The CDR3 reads CSVWTGGDMHTEAFF. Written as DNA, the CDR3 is TGCAGCGTTTGGACAGGGGGCGACATGCACACTGAAGCTTTCTTT.

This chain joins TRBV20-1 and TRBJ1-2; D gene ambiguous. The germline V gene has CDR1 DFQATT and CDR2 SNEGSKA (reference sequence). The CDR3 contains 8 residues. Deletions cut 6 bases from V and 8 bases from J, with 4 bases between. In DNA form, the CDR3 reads TGCAGTGCCGTCGGCTACACCTTC. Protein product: CSAVGYTF.

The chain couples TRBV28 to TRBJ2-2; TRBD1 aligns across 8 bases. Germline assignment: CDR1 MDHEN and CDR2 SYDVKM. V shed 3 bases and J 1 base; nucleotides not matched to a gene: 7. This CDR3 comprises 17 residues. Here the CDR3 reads CASSFYSGTGNTGELFF. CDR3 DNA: TGTGCCAGCAGTTTTTACTCCGGGACAGGGAACACCGGGGAGCTGTTTTTT. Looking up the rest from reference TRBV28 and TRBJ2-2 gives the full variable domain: DVKVTQSSRYLVKRTGEKVFLECVQDMDHENMFWYRQDPGLGLRLIYFSYDVKMKEKGDIPEGYSVSREKKERFSLILESASTNQTSMYLCASSFYSGTGNTGELFFGEGSRLTVL.

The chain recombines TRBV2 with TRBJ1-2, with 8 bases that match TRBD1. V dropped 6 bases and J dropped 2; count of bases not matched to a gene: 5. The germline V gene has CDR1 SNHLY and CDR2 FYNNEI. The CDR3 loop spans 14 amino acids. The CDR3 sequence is CASSATGANYGYTF. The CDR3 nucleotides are TGTGCCAGCAGCGCGACAGGGGCGAACTATGGCTACACCTTC.

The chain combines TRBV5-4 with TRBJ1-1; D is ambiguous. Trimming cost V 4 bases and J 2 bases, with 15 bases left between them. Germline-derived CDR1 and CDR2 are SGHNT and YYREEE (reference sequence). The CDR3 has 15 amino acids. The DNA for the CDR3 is TGTGCCAGCAGCCTGACGGGAACACGTAACACTGAAGCTTTCTTT. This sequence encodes CASSLTGTRNTEAFF.